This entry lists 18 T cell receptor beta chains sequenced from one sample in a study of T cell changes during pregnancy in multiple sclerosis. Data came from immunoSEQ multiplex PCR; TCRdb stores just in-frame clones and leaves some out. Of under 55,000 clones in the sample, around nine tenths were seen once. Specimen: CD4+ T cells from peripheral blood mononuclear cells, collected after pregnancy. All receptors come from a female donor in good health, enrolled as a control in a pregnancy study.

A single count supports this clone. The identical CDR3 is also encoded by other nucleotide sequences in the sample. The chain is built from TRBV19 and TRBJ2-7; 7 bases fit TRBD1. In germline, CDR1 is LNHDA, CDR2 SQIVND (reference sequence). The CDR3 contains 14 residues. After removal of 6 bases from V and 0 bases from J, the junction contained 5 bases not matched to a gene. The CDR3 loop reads CASSIRDSSYEQYF. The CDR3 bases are TGTGCCAGTAGCATAAGGGACAGCTCCTACGAGCAGTACTTC.

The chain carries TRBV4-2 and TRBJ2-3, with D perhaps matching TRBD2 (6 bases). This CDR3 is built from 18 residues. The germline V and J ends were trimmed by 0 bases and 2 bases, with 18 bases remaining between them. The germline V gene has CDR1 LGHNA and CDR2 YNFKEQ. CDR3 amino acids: CASSQETPSATITDTQYF. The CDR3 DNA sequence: TGTGCCAGCAGCCAAGAAACCCCTAGCGCGACCATCACAGATACGCAGTATTTT.

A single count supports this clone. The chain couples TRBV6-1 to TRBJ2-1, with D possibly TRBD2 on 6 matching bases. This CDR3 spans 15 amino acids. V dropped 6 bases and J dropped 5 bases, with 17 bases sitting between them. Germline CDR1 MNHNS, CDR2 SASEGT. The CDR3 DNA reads TGTGCCAGCAGGGTAGCTGGGGGACTTCACAATGAGCAGTTCTTC. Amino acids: CASRVAGGLHNEQFF.

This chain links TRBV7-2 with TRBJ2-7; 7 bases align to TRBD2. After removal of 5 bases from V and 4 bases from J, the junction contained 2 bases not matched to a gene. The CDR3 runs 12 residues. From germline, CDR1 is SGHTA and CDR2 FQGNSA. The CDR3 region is CASSRGGYEQYF. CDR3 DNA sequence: TGTGCCAGCAGCCGCGGGGGTTACGAGCAGTACTTC.

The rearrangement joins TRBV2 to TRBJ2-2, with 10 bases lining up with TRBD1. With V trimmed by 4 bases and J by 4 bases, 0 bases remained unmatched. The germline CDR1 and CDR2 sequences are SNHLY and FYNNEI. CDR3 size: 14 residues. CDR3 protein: CASSGQGATGELFF. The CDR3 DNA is TGTGCCAGCAGTGGACAGGGGGCCACCGGGGAGCTGTTTTTT.

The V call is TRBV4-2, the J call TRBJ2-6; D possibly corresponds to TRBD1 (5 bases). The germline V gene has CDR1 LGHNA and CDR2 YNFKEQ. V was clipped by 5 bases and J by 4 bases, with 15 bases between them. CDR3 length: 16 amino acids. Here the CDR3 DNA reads TGTGCCAGCAGCACCTCCAGGGCGAGCGGGGCCAACGTCCTGACTTTC. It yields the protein CASSTSRASGANVLTF.

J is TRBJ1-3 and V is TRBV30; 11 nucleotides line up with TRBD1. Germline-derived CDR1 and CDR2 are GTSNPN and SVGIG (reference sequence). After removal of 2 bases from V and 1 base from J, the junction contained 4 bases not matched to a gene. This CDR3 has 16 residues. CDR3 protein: CAWSLGTGGSGNTIYF. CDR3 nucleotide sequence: TGTGCCTGGAGTCTTGGGACAGGGGGTTCTGGAAACACCATATATTTT.

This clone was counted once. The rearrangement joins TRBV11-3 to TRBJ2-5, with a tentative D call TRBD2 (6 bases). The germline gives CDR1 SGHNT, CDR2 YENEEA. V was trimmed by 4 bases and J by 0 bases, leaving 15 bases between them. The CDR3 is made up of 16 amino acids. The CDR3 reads CASSSGRGDNQETQYF. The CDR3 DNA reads TGTGCCAGCAGCTCGGGGCGGGGAGACAACCAAGAGACCCAGTACTTC. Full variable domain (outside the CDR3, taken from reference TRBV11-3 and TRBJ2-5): EAGVVQSPRYKIIEKKQPVAFWCNPISGHNTLYWYLQNLGQGPELLIRYENEEAVDDSQLPKDRFSAERLKGVDSTLKIQPAELGDSAVYLCASSSGRGDNQETQYFGPGTRLLVL.

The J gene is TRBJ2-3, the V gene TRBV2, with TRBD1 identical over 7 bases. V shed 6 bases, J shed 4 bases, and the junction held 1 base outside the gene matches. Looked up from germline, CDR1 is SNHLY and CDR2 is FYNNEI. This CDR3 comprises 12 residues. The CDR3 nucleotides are TGTGCCAGCAGGACAGGGTCAGATACGCAGTATTTT. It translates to CASRTGSDTQYF.

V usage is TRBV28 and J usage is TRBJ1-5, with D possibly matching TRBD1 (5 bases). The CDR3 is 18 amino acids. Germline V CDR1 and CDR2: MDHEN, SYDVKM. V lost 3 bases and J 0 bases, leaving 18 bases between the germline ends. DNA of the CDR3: TGTGCCAGCAGTTTGGGACTTCCCCGTCACTTTAGCAATCAGCCCCAGCATTTT. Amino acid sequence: CASSLGLPRHFSNQPQHF.

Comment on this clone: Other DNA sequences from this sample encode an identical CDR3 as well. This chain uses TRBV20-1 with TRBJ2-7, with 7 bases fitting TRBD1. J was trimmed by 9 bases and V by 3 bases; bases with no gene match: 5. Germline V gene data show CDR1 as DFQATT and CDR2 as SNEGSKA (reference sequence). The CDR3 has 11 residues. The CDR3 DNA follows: TGCAGTGCTAGGGGGCCAGGGGGGCAGTACTTC. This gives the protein CSARGPGGQYF.

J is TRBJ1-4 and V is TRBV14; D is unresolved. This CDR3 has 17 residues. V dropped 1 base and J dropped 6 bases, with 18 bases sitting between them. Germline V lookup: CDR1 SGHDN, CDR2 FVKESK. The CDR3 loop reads CASSQGGSRTPHEKLFF. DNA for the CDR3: TGTGCCAGCAGCCAAGGAGGGAGTAGGACCCCGCATGAAAAACTGTTTTTT. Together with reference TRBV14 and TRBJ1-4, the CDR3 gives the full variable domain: EAGVTQFPSHSVIEKGQTVTLRCDPISGHDNLYWYRRVMGKEIKFLLHFVKESKQDESGMPNNRFLAERTGGTYSTLKVQPAELEDSGVYFCASSQGGSRTPHEKLFFGSGTQLSVL.

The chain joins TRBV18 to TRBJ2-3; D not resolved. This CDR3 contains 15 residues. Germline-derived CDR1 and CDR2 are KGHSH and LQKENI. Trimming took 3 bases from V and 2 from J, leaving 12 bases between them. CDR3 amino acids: CASSPPFPYTDTQYF. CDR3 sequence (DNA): TGTGCCAGCTCACCTCCCTTCCCTTACACAGATACGCAGTATTTT.

CDR3 sequence (DNA): TGCGCCTCAGGGAGACTAGCAACTCCCGAGCAGTTCTTC. Encoded protein: CASGRLATPEQFF. V is TRBV10-2 and J is TRBJ2-1; 7 nucleotides align to TRBD2. This CDR3 contains 13 residues. With 11 bases clipped from V and 10 bases from J, the junction kept 14 bases outside the gene matches. Germline V gene sequence: CDR1 WSHSY, CDR2 SAAADI.

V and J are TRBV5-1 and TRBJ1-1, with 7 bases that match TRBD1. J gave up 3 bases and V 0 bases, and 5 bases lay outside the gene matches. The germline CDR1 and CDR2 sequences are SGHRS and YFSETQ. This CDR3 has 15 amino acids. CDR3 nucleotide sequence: TGCGCCAGCAGCTTGGCGACAGGGAGGTACACTGAAGCTTTCTTT. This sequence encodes CASSLATGRYTEAFF. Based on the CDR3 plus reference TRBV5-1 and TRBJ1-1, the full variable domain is KAGVTQTPRYLIKTRGQQVTLSCSPISGHRSVSWYQQTPGQGLQFLFEYFSETQRNKGNFPGRFSGRQFSNSRSEMNVSTLELGDSALYLCASSLATGRYTEAFFGQGTRLTVV.

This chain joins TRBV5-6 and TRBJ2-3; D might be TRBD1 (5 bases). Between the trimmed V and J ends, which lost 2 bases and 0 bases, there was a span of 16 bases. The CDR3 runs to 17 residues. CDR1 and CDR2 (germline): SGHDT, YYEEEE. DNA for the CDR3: TGTGCCAGCAGCTTAGGGGAACTGAGACTTAGCACAGATACGCAGTATTTT. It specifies CASSLGELRLSTDTQYF.

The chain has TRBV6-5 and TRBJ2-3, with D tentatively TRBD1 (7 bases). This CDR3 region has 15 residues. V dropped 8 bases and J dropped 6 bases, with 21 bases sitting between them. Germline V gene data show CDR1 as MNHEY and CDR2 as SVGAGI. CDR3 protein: CASWRFPPGGDTQYF. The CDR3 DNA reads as TGTGCCAGCTGGCGGTTCCCCCCAGGGGGGGATACGCAGTATTTT.

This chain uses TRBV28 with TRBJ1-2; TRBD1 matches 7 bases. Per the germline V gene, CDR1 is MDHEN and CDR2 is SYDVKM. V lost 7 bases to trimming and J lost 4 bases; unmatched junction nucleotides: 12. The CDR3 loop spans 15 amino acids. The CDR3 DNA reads TGTGCCAGCACCGGAATTCGACAGGGAGGCTATGGCTACACCTTC. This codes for CASTGIRQGGYGYTF.